The TCR beta chain under discussion was sequenced for a study of blood T cell repertoires in COVID-19. In the study overall: Researchers got acute and convalescent COVID-19 samples from the United States, Italy and Spain. Sources were T cells, B-cell-depleted T cells, or PBMCs; the material itself was cDNA or gDNA.

Under the authors' procedure: Amplifying reference gene primers gave estimates of nucleated cell counts. Sequencing was performed with immunoSEQ multiplex PCR; in TCRdb, only in-frame clones are kept and a portion is missing. D and trimming come from the DNA, and the V and J calls and clone size come from that table. The profile shows almost 300,000 clones, roughly 86% of them singletons. Per germline, CDR1 KGHDR and CDR2 SFDVKD. V was clipped by 4 bases and J by 7 bases, with 13 bases between them. The CDR3 covers 13 residues. The chain recombines TRBV24-1 with TRBJ2-7; a weak D match, TRBD1 (6 bases). This sequence was found in a man in his 70s with acute or convalescent COVID-19. The sequenced sample was peripheral blood. CDR3 bases: TGTGCCACCAGTGACACGGGGACATATGAGCAGTACTTC. Translated, it gives CATSDTGTYEQYF.